The 28 T cell receptor beta chains listed next were all sequenced from one sample in a study of T cell repertoires in cytomegalovirus infection. These receptors' targets are unknown. TCRdb used MiXCR to reprocess the reads, holding one entry per CDR3 protein. The sample has hundreds of thousands of distinct CDR3 sequences, around 31% seen once. Sequencing was performed on cultured CD8+ T cells from PBMCs, taken from culture after CMV antigen stimulation. These TCRs come from a human donor in good health (CMV status not recorded). Some clones in this sample may be carry-over from other donors' samples.

In its sample, this clonotype was seen a few times. This chain links TRBV7-5 with TRBJ1-6; no DNA check was done on the table's D call, TRBD1. TRBV7-5 is a known pseudogene. The CDR3 is made up of 15 amino acids. CDR3 sequence reads: CISGRMSSYNSPLHF. The CDR3 nucleotides are TGTATCTCGGGACGCATGAGCTCCTATAATTCACCCCTCCACTTT.

There are a few counts of this clonotype. The gene calls are TRBV28 and TRBJ1-5, with D tentatively TRBD1 (5 bases). Trimming stripped 4 bases from V and 0 bases from J, with 22 bases between. Germline V gene sequence: CDR1 MDHEN, CDR2 SYDVKM. This CDR3 region has 19 residues. The CDR3 protein is CASSYDVVTRGISNQPQHF. DNA of the CDR3: TGTGCCAGCAGTTACGACGTCGTCACCCGGGGGATTAGCAATCAGCCCCAGCATTTT.

This clonotype was seen a handful of times. CDR3 residues: CASSQDWGRYTDTQYF. The CDR3 region has the DNA TGTGCCAGCAGCCAAGATTGGGGGCGATACACAGATACGCAGTATTTT. V usage is TRBV4-2 and J usage is TRBJ2-3; D is possibly TRBD1 (6 bases). The CDR3 sequence is 16 residues long. CDR1 and CDR2 (germline): LGHNA, YNFKEQ. V shed 0 bases and J shed 2 bases, with 12 bases lying between them.

This clonotype was counted a few times. The chain couples TRBV10-3 to TRBJ1-2, with a possible D match to TRBD1 (5 bases). With 3 bases removed from V and 2 bases from J, the gap between germline ends came to 16 bases. The CDR3 length is 16 residues. Germline values: CDR1 ENHRY, CDR2 SYGVKD. CDR3 residues: CAISEYRDGRNYGYTF. CDR3 DNA: TGTGCCATCAGTGAATACCGGGACGGAAGAAACTATGGCTACACCTTC.

This clonotype occurred many times. This chain connects TRBV20-1 to TRBJ2-3; D is ambiguous. The CDR3 contains 12 residues. Germline lookup yields CDR1 DFQATT and CDR2 SNEGSKA (reference sequence). The V end lost 3 bases, the J end lost 4 bases, and 8 bases lay between the germline ends. The CDR3 DNA is TGCAGTGCTAGTCGGAGAGCAGATACGCAGTATTTT. It codes for CSASRRADTQYF.

This rearrangement joins TRBV6-2 or TRBV6-3 to TRBJ2-5; 10 bases line up with TRBD2. Looked up from germline, CDR1 is MNHEY and CDR2 is SVGEGT. This CDR3 has 15 residues. V lost 5 bases and J lost 5; bases outside the gene matches: 8. Here the CDR3 reads CASSLLAGTLETQYF. The CDR3, as DNA: TGTGCCAGCAGTCTACTAGCGGGGACCCTGGAGACCCAGTACTTC.

Many counts were recorded for this clonotype. The J gene is TRBJ2-7, the V gene TRBV7-9; possibly TRBD2 for D (7 bases). CDR1 is SEHNR and CDR2 is FQNEAQ in the germline V gene (reference sequence). The CDR3 runs 17 residues. Trimming cost V 5 bases and J 0 bases, with 20 bases left between them. CDR3 DNA sequence: TGTGCCAGCAGCAAGGGGGTTTCGCGGGGGAGCTCCTACGAGCAGTACTTC. This sequence encodes CASSKGVSRGSSYEQYF.

The rearrangement joins TRBV20-1 to TRBJ2-7; no firm D call. Germline CDR1 DFQATT, CDR2 SNEGSKA (reference sequence). There are 13 residues in the CDR3. With 8 bases removed from V and 0 bases from J, the gap between germline ends came to 14 bases. The DNA of the CDR3 is TGCAGTTTTACGAGTTCCCGCTCCTACGAGCAGTACGTC. It yields the protein CSFTSSRSYEQYV.

This clonotype was observed many times. This chain joins TRBV14 and TRBJ1-1; unclear D gene. Trimming shortened V by 2 bases and J by 0 bases, and 10 bases separated the two germline ends. Germline assignment: CDR1 SGHDN and CDR2 FVKESK. The CDR3 sequence is 15 residues long. The CDR3 DNA sequence: TGTGCCAGCAGCCAAATAGGGAACATGAACACTGAAGCTTTCTTT. This translates into CASSQIGNMNTEAFF.

The rearrangement links TRBV10-3 to TRBJ1-5, with D maybe TRBD1 (6 bases). Germline CDR1 is ENHRY and CDR2 is SYGVKD. The CDR3 has 17 amino acids. With 0 bases removed from V and 1 base from J, the gap between germline ends came to 13 bases. The CDR3 protein is CAISESNIDRSNQPQHF. The DNA for the CDR3 is TGTGCCATCAGTGAGTCCAACATAGACAGGAGCAATCAGCCCCAGCATTTT.

In its sample, this clonotype was seen a few times. The chain uses TRBV6-1 and TRBJ2-3; D is ambiguous. The CDR3 runs 16 residues. V was clipped by 5 bases and J by 4 bases, with 19 bases between them. The germline V gene has CDR1 MNHNS and CDR2 SASEGT. CDR3 nucleotide sequence: TGTGCCAGCAGTTTATCCCCGGTCGTCCCCCCAGATACGCAGTATTTT. It translates to CASSLSPVVPPDTQYF.

This chain uses TRBV25-1 with TRBJ2-5; D might be TRBD2 (6 bases). The CDR3 length is 17 residues. V was clipped by 4 bases and J by 0 bases, with 18 bases between them. Germline V gives CDR1 MGHDK, CDR2 SYGVNS. CDR3 DNA: TGTGCCAGCAGTGCCAGGAGGGGCAGGTGGCACCAAGAGACCCAGTACTTC. It yields the protein CASSARRGRWHQETQYF.

This clonotype was observed many times. The J gene is TRBJ2-7, the V gene TRBV7-2; possible D gene TRBD1, 5 bases. CDR1 SGHTA and CDR2 FQGNSA come from the germline V gene. Trimming left V 1 base short and J 1 base short, with 11 bases between. This CDR3 has 15 residues. The CDR3 region is CASSLGGTSSYEQYV. CDR3 DNA: TGTGCCAGCAGCTTAGGGGGCACGTCGTCCTACGAGCAGTACGTC.

The rearrangement joins TRBV19 to TRBJ1-2; D may be TRBD1 (5 bases). Germline V gene lookup returns CDR1 LNHDA and CDR2 SQIVND (reference sequence). V was shortened by 8 bases and J by 3 bases, with 13 bases between the two germline ends. This CDR3 comprises 13 residues. CDR3 protein: CASGTGGYYGYTF. CDR3 nucleotides: TGTGCCAGTGGAACAGGCGGATACTATGGCTACACCTTC.

This chain joins TRBV5-4 and TRBJ2-1; the D is unclear. Germline V gene data show CDR1 as SGHNT and CDR2 as YYREEE (reference sequence). V was shortened by 3 bases and J by 5 bases, with 15 bases between the two germline ends. The CDR3 extends over 15 amino acids. CDR3 nucleotides: TGTGCCAGCAGCTCTGGTGCCGACTGGAACAATGAGCAGTTCTTC. Amino acid sequence: CASSSGADWNNEQFF.

The chain uses TRBV9 and TRBJ2-7; tentatively, D is TRBD1 (6 bases). This CDR3 spans 15 amino acids. Germline values: CDR1 SGDLS, CDR2 YYNGEE. Trimming took off 3 bases at V and 0 bases at J, with 13 bases between the two ends. This CDR3 is CASSGPDRPSYEQYF. The CDR3 DNA follows: TGTGCCAGCAGCGGGCCTGACAGGCCCTCCTACGAGCAGTACTTC. Looking up the rest from reference TRBV9 and TRBJ2-7 gives the full variable domain: DSGVTQTPKHLITATGQRVTLRCSPRSGDLSVYWYQQSLDQGLQFLIQYYNGEERAKGNILERFSAQQFPDLHSELNLSSLELGDSALYFCASSGPDRPSYEQYFGPGTRLTVT.

This clonotype has just a few counts. The genes are TRBV6-1 and TRBJ2-3, with 7 bases aligning to TRBD1. The CDR3 consists of 13 residues. Per the germline V gene, CDR1 is MNHNS and CDR2 is SASEGT. V gave up 8 bases and J gave up 4 bases; unmatched junction bases: 6. CDR3 protein: CASCRGIADTQYF. The CDR3 nucleotides are TGTGCCAGCTGCAGGGGGATCGCAGATACGCAGTATTTT.

This clonotype was seen repeatedly, ten times or more. The chain carries TRBV6-5 and TRBJ2-7, with 9 bases lining up with TRBD2. The CDR3 loop spans 16 amino acids. Germline V gene sequence: CDR1 MNHEY, CDR2 SVGAGI. The V and J ends lost 0 bases and 5 bases, in that order; junction bases with no gene match: 8. The CDR3 loop reads CASSYSRAGGWHEQYV. DNA for the CDR3: TGTGCCAGCAGTTACTCGAGAGCGGGGGGTTGGCACGAGCAGTACGTC.

CDR3 amino acids: CASSLDRGLVPEAFF. DNA of the CDR3: TGTGCCAGCAGCTTAGATCGGGGGCTCGTTCCTGAAGCTTTCTTT. This rearrangement joins TRBV11-2 to TRBJ1-1; TRBD1 is a possible D gene (6 bases). Between the trimmed V and J ends, which lost 0 bases and 6 bases, there was a span of 14 bases. The CDR3 has 15 residues. Looked up from germline, CDR1 is SGHAT and CDR2 is FQNNGV.

This clonotype was seen more than once but under ten times. This chain links TRBV19 with TRBJ2-1, with 10 bases lining up with TRBD2. CDR3 length: 16 amino acids. Germline CDR1 LNHDA, CDR2 SQIVND (reference sequence). V gave up 1 base and J gave up 6 bases; unmatched junction bases: 6. CDR3 sequence reads: CASSIALAGGGNEQFF. The CDR3 bases are TGTGCCAGTAGTATAGCTTTAGCGGGGGGTGGCAATGAGCAGTTCTTC. Looking up the rest from reference TRBV19 and TRBJ2-1 gives the full variable domain: DGGITQSPKYLFRKEGQNVTLSCEQNLNHDAMYWYRQDPGQGLRLIYYSQIVNDFQKGDIAEGYSVSREKKESFPLTVTSAQKNPTAFYLCASSIALAGGGNEQFFGPGTRLTVL.

This clonotype appeared a few times. V is TRBV12-3 or TRBV12-4 and J is TRBJ2-5; D remains ambiguous. V was pared by 6 bases and J by 1 base, with 15 bases between. The CDR3 has 15 amino acids. This CDR3 reads CASRTGLDFQETQYF. CDR3 DNA sequence: TGTGCCAGCAGGACCGGGCTCGATTTCCAAGAGACCCAGTACTTC.

V is TRBV7-8 and J is TRBJ2-7; possibly TRBD1 or TRBD2 for D (5 bases each). Germline V gene data show CDR1 as SGHVS and CDR2 as FQNEAQ. With 5 bases removed from V and 6 bases from J, the gap between germline ends came to 17 bases. The CDR3 length is 14 residues. CDR3 nucleotide sequence: TGTGCCAGCAGCCCGGAGGCAGGGAGCTTCGAGCAGTACGTC. Its translation is CASSPEAGSFEQYV.

This clonotype appeared a few times. V is TRBV9 and J is TRBJ2-1, with D perhaps TRBD2 (6 bases). The germline gives CDR1 SGDLS, CDR2 YYNGEE. V lost 4 bases to trimming and J lost 7 bases, with 18 bases between them. The CDR3 consists of 15 residues. DNA for the CDR3: TGTGCCAGCAGCCCTTGGAGTGGAGGGAGGAATGAGCAGTTCTTC. Protein: CASSPWSGGRNEQFF.

V usage is TRBV10-3 and J usage is TRBJ2-5; the match to TRBD1 covers 9 bases. Per the germline V gene, CDR1 is ENHRY and CDR2 is SYGVKD. The CDR3 runs to 13 residues. V shed 11 bases, J shed 1 base, and the junction held 5 bases outside the gene matches. The CDR3 DNA sequence: TGTGCCGCCCGGGACAGGGCCCAAGAGACCCAGTACTTC. This encodes CAARDRAQETQYF.

The sample holds a few counts of this clonotype. The gene calls are TRBV27 and TRBJ2-3; D is unresolved. Germline V gene sequence: CDR1 MNHEY, CDR2 SMNVEV (reference sequence). The CDR3 loop spans 15 amino acids. The germline V and J ends were trimmed by 2 bases and 2 bases, with 11 bases remaining between them. DNA for the CDR3: TGTGCCAGCAGTTTACGAGCTATCCTCACAGATACGCAGTATTTT. Protein product: CASSLRAILTDTQYF.

V usage is TRBV7-8 and J usage is TRBJ1-3; D is possibly TRBD1 (5 bases). Trimming left V 1 base short and J 0 bases short, with 16 bases between. The CDR3 loop spans 18 amino acids. Germline loops: CDR1 SGHVS, CDR2 FQNEAQ. CDR3 residues: CASSLVPSGGSSGNTIYF. The CDR3, as DNA: TGTGCCAGCAGCTTAGTCCCAAGTGGGGGAAGCTCTGGAAACACCATATATTTT.

This clonotype came up a few times. The chain is built from TRBV14 and TRBJ1-4; perhaps TRBD1 as D (6 bases). The germline V gene encodes CDR1 SGHDN and CDR2 FVKESK. CDR3 size: 12 residues. V was pared by 2 bases and J by 12 bases, with 10 bases between. For the CDR3, the DNA is TGTGCCAGCAGCCAACCCTACAGGGAACTGTTTTTT. It specifies CASSQPYRELFF.

Only a few counts were recorded for this clonotype. The chain links TRBV29-1 to TRBJ2-2; 7 nucleotides line up with TRBD1. V trimming: 7 bases; J trimming: 2 bases; junction bases outside the gene matches: 4. CDR3 length: 13 residues. Germline CDR1 is SQVTM and CDR2 is ANQGSEA. The CDR3 coding sequence is TGCAGCGCTGACAGGGTAAACACCGGGGAGCTGTTTTTT. Its protein is CSADRVNTGELFF.